The clone carrying this TCR beta chain was detected a few times. Its matching antigen is unknown. This record belongs to a study of T-cell reconstitution after alpha-beta-depleted transplantation in children. Study outcomes and limitations: Some patients' high day-60 TCRbeta diversity was traced to surviving recipient T cells and thymic progenitors.

TCRbeta library preparation incorporated unique molecular identifiers. TCRdb processed the PCR reads anew with MiXCR; each CDR3 protein has one entry. This table has approximately 190,000 distinct CDR3 sequences, roughly 9.1% appearing once. Germline CDR1 reads ENHRY; CDR2 reads SYGVKD. The CDR3 extends over 14 amino acids. Trimming at V came to 2 bases and at J to 8 bases, leaving 2 bases not matched to a gene. The sequencing used PBMCs, mostly from graft donor cells, collected 360 days after TCRalphabeta/CD19-depleted stem cell transplant. The TCR sequence derives from a male patient between 2 and 15 years old who had a stem cell transplant for acute myeloid leukemia, so the T cells may come from the graft donor. This sequence joins TRBV10-3 and TRBJ1-4; TRBD1 aligns across 10 bases. The CDR3 sequence is CAISERDRGEKLFF. CDR3 DNA sequence: TGTGCCATCAGTGAGCGGGACAGGGGAGAAAAACTGTTTTTT.